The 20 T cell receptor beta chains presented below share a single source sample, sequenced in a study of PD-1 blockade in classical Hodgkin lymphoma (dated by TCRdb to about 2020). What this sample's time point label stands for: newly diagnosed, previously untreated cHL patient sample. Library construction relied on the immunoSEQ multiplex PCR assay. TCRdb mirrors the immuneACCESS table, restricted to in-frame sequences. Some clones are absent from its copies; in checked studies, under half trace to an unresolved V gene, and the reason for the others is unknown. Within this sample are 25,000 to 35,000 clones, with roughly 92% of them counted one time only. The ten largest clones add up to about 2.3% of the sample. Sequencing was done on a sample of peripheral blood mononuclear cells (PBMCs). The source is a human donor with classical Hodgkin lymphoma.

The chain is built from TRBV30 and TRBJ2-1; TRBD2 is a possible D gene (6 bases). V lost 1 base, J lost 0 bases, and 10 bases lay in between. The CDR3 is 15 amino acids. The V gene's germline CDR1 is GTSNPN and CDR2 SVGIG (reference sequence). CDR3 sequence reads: CAWSGGVYSYNEQFF. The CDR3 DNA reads TGTGCCTGGAGTGGCGGGGTTTACTCCTACAATGAGCAGTTCTTC. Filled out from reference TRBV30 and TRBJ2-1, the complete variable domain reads SQTIHQWPATLVQPVGSPLSLECTVEGTSNPNLYWYRQAAGRGLQLLFYSVGIGQISSEVPQNLSASRPQDRQFILSSKKLLLSDSGFYLCAWSGGVYSYNEQFFGPGTRLTVL.

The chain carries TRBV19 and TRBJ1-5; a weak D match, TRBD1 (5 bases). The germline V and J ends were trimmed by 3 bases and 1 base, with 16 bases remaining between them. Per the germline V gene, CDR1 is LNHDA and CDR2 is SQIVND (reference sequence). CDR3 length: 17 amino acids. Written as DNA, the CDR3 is TGTGCCAGTAGTATTAGGCCAGGGAGACGCAGCAATCAGCCCCAGCATTTT. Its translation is CASSIRPGRRSNQPQHF.

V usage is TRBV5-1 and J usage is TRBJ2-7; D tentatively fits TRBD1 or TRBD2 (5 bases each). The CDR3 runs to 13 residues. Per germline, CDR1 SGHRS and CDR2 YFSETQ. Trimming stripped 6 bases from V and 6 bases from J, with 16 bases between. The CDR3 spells CASKQAEGSEQYF. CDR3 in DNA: TGCGCCAGCAAACAGGCCGAGGGATCCGAGCAGTACTTC.

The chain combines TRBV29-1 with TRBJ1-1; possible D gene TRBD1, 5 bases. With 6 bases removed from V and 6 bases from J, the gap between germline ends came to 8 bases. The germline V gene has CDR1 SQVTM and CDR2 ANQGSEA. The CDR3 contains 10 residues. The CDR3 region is CSVAGPEAFF. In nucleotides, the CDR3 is TGCAGCGTCGCAGGGCCTGAAGCTTTCTTT.

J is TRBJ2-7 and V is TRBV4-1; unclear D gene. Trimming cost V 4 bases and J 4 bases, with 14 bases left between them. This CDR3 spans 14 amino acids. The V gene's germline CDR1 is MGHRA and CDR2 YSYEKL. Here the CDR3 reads CASSRIGSPYEQYF. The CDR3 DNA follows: TGCGCCAGCAGCCGCATTGGATCCCCATACGAGCAGTACTTC.

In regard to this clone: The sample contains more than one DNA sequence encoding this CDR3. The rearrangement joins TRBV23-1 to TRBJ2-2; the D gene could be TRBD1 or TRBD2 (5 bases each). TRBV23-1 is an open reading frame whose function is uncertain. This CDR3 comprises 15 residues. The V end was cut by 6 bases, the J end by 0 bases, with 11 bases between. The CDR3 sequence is CASRKGRPNTGELFF. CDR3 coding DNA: TGCGCCAGCAGAAAGGGGAGACCGAACACCGGGGAGCTGTTTTTT.

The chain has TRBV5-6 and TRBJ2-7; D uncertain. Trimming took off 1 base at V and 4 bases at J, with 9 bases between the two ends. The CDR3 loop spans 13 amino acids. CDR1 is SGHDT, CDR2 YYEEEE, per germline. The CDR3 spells CASSLNYPYEQYF. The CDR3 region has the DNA TGTGCCAGCAGCTTGAATTACCCATACGAGCAGTACTTC.

The CDR3 here is CSVGVDRPTEAFF. CDR3 sequence (DNA): TGCAGCGTTGGGGTTGATAGGCCCACTGAAGCTTTCTTT. The chain has TRBV29-1 and TRBJ1-1; D is ambiguous. The germline V and J ends were trimmed by 4 bases and 4 bases, with 13 bases remaining between them. This CDR3 region has 13 residues. The germline V gene has CDR1 SQVTM and CDR2 ANQGSEA.

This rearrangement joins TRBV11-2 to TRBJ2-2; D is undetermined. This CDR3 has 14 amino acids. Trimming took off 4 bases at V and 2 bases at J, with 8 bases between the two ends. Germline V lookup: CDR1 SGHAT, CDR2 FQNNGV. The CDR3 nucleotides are TGTGCCAGCAGCTCCCCTTTCAACACCGGGGAGCTGTTTTTT. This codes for CASSSPFNTGELFF.

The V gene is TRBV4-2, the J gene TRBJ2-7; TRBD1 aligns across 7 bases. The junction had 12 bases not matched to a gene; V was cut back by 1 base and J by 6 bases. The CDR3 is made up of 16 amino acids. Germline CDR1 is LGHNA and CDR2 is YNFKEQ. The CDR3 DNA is TGTGCCAGCAGCCAAGGGGGAACAGGGGTCATGGCCGAGCAGTACTTC. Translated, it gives CASSQGGTGVMAEQYF.

The DNA of the CDR3 is TGTGCCTGCCGCACCTCTAGCGCAGGGACCCAGTACTTC. Its protein product is CACRTSSAGTQYF. The rearrangement uses TRBV30 and TRBJ2-5; perhaps TRBD2 as D (6 bases). Germline CDR1 GTSNPN, CDR2 SVGIG (reference sequence). Trimming pared 6 bases from V and 7 bases from J, leaving 18 bases between. The CDR3 is made up of 13 amino acids.

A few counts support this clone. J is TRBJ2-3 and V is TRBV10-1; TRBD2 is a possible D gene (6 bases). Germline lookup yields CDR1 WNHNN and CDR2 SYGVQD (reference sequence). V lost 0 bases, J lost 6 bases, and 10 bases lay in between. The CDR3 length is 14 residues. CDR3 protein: CASSESGGTDTQYF. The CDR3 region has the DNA TGCGCCAGCAGTGAGTCGGGGGGAACCGATACGCAGTATTTT.

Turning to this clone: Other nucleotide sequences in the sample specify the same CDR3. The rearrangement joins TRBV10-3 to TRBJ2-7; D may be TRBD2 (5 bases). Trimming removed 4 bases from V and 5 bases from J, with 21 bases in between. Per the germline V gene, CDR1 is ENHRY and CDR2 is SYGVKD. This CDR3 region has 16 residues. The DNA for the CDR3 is TGTGCCATCAGTGGTATTTCGGGTGCGGGTCAGGACGAGCAGTACTTC. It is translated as CAISGISGAGQDEQYF.

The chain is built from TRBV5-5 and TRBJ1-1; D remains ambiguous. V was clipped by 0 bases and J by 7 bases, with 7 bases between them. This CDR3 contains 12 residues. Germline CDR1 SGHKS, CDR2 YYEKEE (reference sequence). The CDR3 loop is CASSLELGEAFF. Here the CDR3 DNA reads TGTGCCAGCAGCTTGGAGTTAGGTGAAGCTTTCTTT.

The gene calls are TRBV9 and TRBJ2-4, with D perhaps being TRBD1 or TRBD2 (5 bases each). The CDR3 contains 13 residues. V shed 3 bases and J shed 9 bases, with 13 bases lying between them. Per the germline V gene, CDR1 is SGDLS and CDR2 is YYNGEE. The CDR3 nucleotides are TGTGCCAGCAGCGACCAGGGAGAATCCATTCAGTACTTC. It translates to CASSDQGESIQYF.

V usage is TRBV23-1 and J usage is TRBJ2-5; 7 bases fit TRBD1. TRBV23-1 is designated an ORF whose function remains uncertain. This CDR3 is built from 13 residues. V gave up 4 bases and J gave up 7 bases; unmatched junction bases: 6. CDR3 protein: CASSLQGLGTQYF. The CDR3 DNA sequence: TGCGCCAGCAGTCTACAGGGGTTGGGGACCCAGTACTTC.

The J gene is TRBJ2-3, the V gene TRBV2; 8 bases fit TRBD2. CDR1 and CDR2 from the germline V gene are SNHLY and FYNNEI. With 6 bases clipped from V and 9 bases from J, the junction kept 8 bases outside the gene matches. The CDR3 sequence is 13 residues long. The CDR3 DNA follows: TGTGCCAGCAGCGGGGGGGTCCGGGACACGCAGTATTTT. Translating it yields CASSGGVRDTQYF.

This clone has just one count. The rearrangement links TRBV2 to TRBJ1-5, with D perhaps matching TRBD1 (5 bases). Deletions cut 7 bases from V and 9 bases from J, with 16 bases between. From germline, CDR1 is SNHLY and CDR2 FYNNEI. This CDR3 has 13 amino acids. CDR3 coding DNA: TGTGCCAGCACCGGCGGGGCACGCAGGCCCCAGCATTTT. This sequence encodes CASTGGARRPQHF.

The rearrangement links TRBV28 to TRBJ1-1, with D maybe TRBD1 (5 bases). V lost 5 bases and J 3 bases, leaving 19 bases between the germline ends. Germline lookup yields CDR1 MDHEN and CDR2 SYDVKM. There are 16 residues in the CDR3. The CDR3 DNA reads TGTGCCAGCAGTCCCCGGGCGTGGGGCAGGGACACTGAAGCTTTCTTT. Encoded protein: CASSPRAWGRDTEAFF.

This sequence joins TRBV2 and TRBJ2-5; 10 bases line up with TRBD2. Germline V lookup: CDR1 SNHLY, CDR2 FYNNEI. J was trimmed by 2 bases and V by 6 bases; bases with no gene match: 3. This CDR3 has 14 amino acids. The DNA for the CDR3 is TGTGCCAGCAGCAGGACTAGCGGACAAGAGACCCAGTACTTC. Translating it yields CASSRTSGQETQYF. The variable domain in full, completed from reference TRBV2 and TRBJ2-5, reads EPEVTQTPSHQVTQMGQEVILRCVPISNHLYFYWYRQILGQKVEFLVSFYNNEISEKSEIFDDQFSVERPDGSNFTLKIRSTKLEDSAMYFCASSRTSGQETQYFGPGTRLLVL.